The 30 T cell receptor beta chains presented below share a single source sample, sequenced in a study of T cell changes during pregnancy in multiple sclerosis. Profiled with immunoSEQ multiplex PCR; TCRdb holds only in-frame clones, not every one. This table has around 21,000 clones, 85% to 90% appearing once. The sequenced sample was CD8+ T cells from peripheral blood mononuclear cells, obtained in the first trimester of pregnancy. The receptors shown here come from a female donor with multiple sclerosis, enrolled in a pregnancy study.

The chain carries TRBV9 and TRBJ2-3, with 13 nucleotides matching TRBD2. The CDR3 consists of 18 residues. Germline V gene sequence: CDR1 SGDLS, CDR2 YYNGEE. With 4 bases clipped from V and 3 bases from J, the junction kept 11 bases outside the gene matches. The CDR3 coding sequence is TGTGCCAGCAGCCCATACGCGGGACTAGCGGGATTTACAGATACGCAGTATTTT. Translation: CASSPYAGLAGFTDTQYF.

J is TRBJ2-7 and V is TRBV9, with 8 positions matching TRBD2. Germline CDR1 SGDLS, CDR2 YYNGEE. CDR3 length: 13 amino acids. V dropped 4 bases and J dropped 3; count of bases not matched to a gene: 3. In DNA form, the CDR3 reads TGTGCCAGCAGCCCGGGAGGGAACTACGAGCAGTACTTC. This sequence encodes CASSPGGNYEQYF.

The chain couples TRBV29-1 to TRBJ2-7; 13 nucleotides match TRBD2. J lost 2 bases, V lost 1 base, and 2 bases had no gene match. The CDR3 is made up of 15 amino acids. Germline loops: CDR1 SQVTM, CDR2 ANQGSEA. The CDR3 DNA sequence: TGCAGCGTTGAAGGGGGGACTAGCGGGACCTACGAGCAGTACTTC. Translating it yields CSVEGGTSGTYEQYF.

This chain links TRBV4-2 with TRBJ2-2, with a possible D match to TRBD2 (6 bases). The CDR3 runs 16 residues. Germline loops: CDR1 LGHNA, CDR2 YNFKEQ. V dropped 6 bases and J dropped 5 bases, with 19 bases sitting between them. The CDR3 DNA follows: TGTGCCAGCAGGTCAAGTGGGGAGGTCGAGACCGGGGAGCTGTTTTTT. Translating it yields CASRSSGEVETGELFF.

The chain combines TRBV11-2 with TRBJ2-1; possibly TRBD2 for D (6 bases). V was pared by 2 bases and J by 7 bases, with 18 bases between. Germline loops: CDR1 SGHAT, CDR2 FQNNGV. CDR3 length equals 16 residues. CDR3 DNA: TGTGCCAGCAGCTTACAAGCGGGCCAAACGGGGAATGAGCAGTTCTTC. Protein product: CASSLQAGQTGNEQFF.

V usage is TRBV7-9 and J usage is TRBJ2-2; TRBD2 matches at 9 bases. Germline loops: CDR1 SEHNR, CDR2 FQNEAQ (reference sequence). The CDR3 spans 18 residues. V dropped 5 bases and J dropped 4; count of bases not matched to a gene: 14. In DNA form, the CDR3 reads TGTGCCAGCAGCCCCTTAGTATTGCGGGAGGGCCGCACCGGGGAGCTGTTTTTT. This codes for CASSPLVLREGRTGELFF. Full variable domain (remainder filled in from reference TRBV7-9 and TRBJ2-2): DTGVSQNPRHKITKRGQNVTFRCDPISEHNRLYWYRQTLGQGPEFLTYFQNEAQLEKSRLLSDRFSAERPKGSFSTLEIQRTEQGDSAMYLCASSPLVLREGRTGELFFGEGSRLTVL.

The CDR3 DNA reads as TGTGCCAGCAGTTTAGCCGGCAGCTCCTACAATGAGCAGTTCTTC. Its protein product is CASSLAGSSYNEQFF. V usage is TRBV6-6 and J usage is TRBJ2-1, with unresolved D. The V gene lost 4 bases and the J gene lost 0 bases, with 10 bases spanning the gap. There are 15 residues in the CDR3. Germline CDR1 reads MNHNY; CDR2 reads SVGAGI (reference sequence).

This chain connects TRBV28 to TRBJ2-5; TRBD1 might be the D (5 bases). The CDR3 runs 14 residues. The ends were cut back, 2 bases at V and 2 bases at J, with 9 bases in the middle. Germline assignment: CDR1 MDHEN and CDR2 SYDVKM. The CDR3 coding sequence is TGTGCCAGCAGTTTAGTCAGGGCTCAAGAGACCCAGTACTTC. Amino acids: CASSLVRAQETQYF. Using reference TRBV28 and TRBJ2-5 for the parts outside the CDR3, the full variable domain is DVKVTQSSRYLVKRTGEKVFLECVQDMDHENMFWYRQDPGLGLRLIYFSYDVKMKEKGDIPEGYSVSREKKERFSLILESASTNQTSMYLCASSLVRAQETQYFGPGTRLLVL.

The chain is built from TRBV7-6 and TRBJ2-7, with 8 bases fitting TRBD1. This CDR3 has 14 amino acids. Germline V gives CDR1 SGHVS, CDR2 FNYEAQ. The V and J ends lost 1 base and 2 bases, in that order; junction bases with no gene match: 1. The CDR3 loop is CASSLGTGTYEQYF. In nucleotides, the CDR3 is TGTGCCAGCAGCTTAGGGACAGGGACCTACGAGCAGTACTTC.

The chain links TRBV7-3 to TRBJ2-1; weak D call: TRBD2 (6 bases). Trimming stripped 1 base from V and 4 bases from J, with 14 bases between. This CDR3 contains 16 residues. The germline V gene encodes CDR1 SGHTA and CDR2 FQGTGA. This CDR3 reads CASSLNPASVYNEQFF. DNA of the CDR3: TGTGCCAGCAGCTTAAATCCGGCTAGCGTATACAATGAGCAGTTCTTC.

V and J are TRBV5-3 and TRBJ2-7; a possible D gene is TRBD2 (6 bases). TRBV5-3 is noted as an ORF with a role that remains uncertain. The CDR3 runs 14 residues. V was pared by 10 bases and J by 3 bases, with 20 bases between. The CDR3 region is CASLRRPGVYEQYF. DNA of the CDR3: TGTGCCTCACTCCGGCGTCCGGGAGTCTACGAGCAGTACTTC.

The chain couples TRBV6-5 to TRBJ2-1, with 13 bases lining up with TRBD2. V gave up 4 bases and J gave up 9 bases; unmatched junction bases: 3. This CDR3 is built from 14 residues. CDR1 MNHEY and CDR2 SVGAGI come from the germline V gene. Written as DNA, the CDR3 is TGTGCCAGCAGTTTACTAGCGGGAGGGGTTGAGCAGTTCTTC. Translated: CASSLLAGGVEQFF.

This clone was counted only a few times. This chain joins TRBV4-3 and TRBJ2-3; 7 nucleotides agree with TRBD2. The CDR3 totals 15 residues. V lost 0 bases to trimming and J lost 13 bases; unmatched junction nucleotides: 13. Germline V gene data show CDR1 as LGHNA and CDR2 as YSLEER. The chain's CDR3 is CASSQDPSGRSDKYF. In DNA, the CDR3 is TGCGCCAGCAGCCAAGATCCTAGCGGACGGAGTGATAAGTATTTT.

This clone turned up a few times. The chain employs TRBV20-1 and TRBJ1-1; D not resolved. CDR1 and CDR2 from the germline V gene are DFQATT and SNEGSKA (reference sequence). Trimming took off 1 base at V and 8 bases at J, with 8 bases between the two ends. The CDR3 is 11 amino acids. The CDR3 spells CSARAGAEAFF. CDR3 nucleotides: TGCAGTGCTAGAGCGGGAGCCGAAGCTTTCTTT.

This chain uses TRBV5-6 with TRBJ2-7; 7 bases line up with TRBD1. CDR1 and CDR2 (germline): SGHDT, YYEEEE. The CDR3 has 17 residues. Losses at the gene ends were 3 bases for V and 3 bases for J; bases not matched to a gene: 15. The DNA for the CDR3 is TGTGCCAGCAGCTCAACCACAGGGGCCTTGGCCCTCTACGAGCAGTACTTC. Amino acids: CASSSTTGALALYEQYF.

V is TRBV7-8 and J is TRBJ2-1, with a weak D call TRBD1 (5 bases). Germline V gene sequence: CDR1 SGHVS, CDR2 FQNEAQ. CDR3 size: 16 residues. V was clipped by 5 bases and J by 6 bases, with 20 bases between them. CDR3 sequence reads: CASSPLRGNAFNEQFF. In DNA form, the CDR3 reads TGTGCCAGCAGCCCCCTTAGGGGTAACGCGTTCAATGAGCAGTTCTTC.

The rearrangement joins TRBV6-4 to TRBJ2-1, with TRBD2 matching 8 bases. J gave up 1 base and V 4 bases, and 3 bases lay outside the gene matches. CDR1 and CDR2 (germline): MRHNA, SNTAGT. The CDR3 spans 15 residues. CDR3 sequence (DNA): TGTGCCAGCAGTGGGAGCGGGAGTTCCTACAATGAGCAGTTCTTC. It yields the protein CASSGSGSSYNEQFF.

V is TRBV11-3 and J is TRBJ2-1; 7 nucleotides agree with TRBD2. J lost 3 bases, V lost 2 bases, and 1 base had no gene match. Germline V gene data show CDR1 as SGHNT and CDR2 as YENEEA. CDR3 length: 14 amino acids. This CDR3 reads CASSLPSGYNEQFF. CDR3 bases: TGTGCCAGCAGCTTACCTAGCGGCTACAATGAGCAGTTCTTC.

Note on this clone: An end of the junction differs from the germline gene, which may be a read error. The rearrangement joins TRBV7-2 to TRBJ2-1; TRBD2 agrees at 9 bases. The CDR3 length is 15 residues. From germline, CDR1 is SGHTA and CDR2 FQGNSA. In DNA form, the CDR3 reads TGTGCCAGCAGCGGAGGACTAGCGAAACCCAATCAGCAGTTCTTC. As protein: CASSGGLAKPNQQFF.

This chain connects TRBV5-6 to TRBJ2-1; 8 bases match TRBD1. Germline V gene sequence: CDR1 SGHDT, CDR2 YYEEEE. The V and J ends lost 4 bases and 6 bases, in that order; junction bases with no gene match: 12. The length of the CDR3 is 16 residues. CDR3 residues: CASSIYAGGASNEQFF. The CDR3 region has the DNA TGTGCCAGCAGCATATATGCAGGGGGCGCGTCCAATGAGCAGTTCTTC.

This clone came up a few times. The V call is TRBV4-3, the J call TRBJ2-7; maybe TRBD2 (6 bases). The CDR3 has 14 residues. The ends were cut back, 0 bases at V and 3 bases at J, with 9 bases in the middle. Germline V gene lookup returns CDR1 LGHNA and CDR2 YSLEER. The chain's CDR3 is CASSQDYGSYEQYF. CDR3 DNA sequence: TGCGCCAGCAGCCAAGATTACGGGAGCTACGAGCAGTACTTC.

This CDR3 is CASTAASWSYEQYF. DNA of the CDR3: TGTGCCAGCACCGCCGCAAGCTGGTCCTACGAGCAGTACTTC. This chain joins TRBV7-2 and TRBJ2-7; D remains unclear. Between the trimmed V and J ends, which lost 7 bases and 1 base, there was a span of 14 bases. The length of the CDR3 is 14 residues. Germline CDR1 SGHTA, CDR2 FQGNSA.

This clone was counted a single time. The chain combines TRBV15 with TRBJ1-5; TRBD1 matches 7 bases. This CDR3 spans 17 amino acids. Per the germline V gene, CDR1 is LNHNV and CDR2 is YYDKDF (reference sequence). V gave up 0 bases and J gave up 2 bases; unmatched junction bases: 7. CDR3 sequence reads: CATSREVQGHGNQPQHF. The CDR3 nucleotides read TGTGCCACCAGCAGAGAGGTACAGGGGCATGGCAATCAGCCCCAGCATTTT.

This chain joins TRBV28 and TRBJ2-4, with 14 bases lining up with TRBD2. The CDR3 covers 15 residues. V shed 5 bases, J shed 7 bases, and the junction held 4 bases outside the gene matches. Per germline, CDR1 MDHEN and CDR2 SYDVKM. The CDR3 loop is CASSPGTSGSNIQYF. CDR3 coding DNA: TGTGCCAGCAGTCCCGGGACTAGCGGGAGTAACATTCAGTACTTC.

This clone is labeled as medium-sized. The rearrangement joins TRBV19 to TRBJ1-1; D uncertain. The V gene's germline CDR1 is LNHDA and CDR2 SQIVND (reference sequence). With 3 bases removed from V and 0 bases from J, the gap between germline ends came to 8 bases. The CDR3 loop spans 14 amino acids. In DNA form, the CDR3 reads TGTGCCAGTAGTATCCCCCAAATGAACACTGAAGCTTTCTTT. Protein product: CASSIPQMNTEAFF.

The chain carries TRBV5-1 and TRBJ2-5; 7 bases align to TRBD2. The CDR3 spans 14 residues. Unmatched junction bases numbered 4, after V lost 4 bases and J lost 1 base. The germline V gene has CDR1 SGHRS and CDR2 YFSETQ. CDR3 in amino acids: CASSTPSGQETQYF. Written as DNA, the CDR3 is TGCGCCAGCAGCACGCCTAGCGGCCAAGAGACCCAGTACTTC.

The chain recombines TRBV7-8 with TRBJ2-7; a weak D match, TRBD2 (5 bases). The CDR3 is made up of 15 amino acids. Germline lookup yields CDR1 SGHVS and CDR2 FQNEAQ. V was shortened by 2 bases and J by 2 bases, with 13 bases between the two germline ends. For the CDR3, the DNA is TGTGCCAGCAGCTTAACCCCGGGAATAACCTACGAGCAGTACTTC. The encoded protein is CASSLTPGITYEQYF.

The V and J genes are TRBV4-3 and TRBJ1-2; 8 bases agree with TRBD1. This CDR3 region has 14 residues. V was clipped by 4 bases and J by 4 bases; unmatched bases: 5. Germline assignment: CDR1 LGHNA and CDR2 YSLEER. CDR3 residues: CASSPDREGYGYTF. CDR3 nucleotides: TGCGCCAGCAGCCCGGACAGGGAAGGCTATGGCTACACCTTC.

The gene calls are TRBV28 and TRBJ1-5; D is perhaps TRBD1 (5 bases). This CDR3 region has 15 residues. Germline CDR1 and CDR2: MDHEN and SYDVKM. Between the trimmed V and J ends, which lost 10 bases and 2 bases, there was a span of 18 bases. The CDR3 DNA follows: TGTGCCACCTGGTCCAGGGAATCGCGCAATCAGCCCCAGCATTTT. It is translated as CATWSRESRNQPQHF.

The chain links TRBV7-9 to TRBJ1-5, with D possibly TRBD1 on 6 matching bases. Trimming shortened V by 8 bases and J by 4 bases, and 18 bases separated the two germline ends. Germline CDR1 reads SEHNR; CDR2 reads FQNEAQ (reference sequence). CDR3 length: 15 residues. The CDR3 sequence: CASAPAGGGNQPQHF. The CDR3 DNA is TGTGCCAGCGCCCCAGCGGGAGGGGGAAATCAGCCCCAGCATTTT.